This T cell receptor beta chain was obtained from a study of T cell changes during pregnancy in multiple sclerosis. The assay was immunoSEQ multiplex PCR, and TCRdb's table has in-frame clones only and misses some. The sample lists about 80,000 clones, roughly nine tenths occurring once. Per germline, CDR1 SGHRS and CDR2 YFSETQ. This CDR3 contains 13 residues. The ends lost 4 bases at V and 2 bases at J; junction bases unmatched: 2. The sequenced sample was peripheral blood, obtained before pregnancy. The genes are TRBV5-1 and TRBJ2-7, with TRBD1 matching 8 bases. This TCR derives from a female donor with multiple sclerosis, enrolled in a pregnancy study. DNA of the CDR3: TGCGCCAGCAGCCAGGACAGGGCCTACGAGCAGTACTTC. It translates to CASSQDRAYEQYF.